This TCR beta chain emerged from a study of OX40 agonist ivuxolimab in advanced cancers. Study overall: At about 82% male, the cohort had a mean age of about 60 years, ranging from 23 to 79. Regarding the study as a whole: Antigen specificity of clonally expanded peripheral T cells was not established. Near-lowest levels of clonal expansion characterized partial responders at 0.1-3.0 mg/kg.

Sequencing was performed with immunoSEQ multiplex PCR; in TCRdb, only in-frame clones are kept and a portion is missing. The sample includes about 80,000 clones, 84% of them seen just once. Comments on this clone: Its antigen is not known.

This specimen consisted of CD4+ or CD8+ T cells sorted from blood, obtained in a trial of the OX40 agonist ivuxolimab. This TCR came from an adult with an advanced solid tumor such as melanoma, head and neck, liver or kidney cancer.

The CDR3, as DNA: TGCGCCAGCAGCCAAGACGCGGACAGACCCTTTAATGAAAAACTGTTTTTT. It codes for CASSQDADRPFNEKLFF. The V gene is TRBV4-1, the J gene TRBJ1-4; TRBD1 is a possible D gene (6 bases). The CDR3 has 17 amino acids. Trimming shortened V by 0 bases and J by 4 bases, and 15 bases separated the two germline ends. Per germline, CDR1 MGHRA and CDR2 YSYEKL.